This T cell receptor beta chain was sequenced during a study of blood T cell repertoires in COVID-19. Background on the study: Collection of acute and convalescent COVID-19 samples took place in the United States, Italy and Spain. Sources were T cells, B-cell-depleted T cells, or PBMCs; the material itself was cDNA or gDNA.

CDR1 and CDR2 from the germline V gene are SGHRS and YFSETQ. The V segment lost 4 bases and the J segment 5 bases; nucleotides outside the gene matches: 2. CDR3 length: 13 amino acids. Per the original methods: Reference gene primer amplification gave estimated nucleated cell counts. TCRdb keeps only in-frame clones here, not all; method: immunoSEQ multiplex PCR. V and J calls and clone size follow that table, whereas D and trimming were derived from the DNA. The sample gives roughly 57,000 clones, roughly 80% of which show up once; around 3.5% is in the top ten. The receptor was derived from a man between 60 and 75 years old with acute or convalescent COVID-19. The chain is built from TRBV5-1 and TRBJ2-3, with TRBD2 identical over 9 bases. The source material was peripheral blood. The DNA of the CDR3 is TGCGCCAGCAGCCTAGCGGGGCTAGATACGCAGTATTTT. As protein: CASSLAGLDTQYF.